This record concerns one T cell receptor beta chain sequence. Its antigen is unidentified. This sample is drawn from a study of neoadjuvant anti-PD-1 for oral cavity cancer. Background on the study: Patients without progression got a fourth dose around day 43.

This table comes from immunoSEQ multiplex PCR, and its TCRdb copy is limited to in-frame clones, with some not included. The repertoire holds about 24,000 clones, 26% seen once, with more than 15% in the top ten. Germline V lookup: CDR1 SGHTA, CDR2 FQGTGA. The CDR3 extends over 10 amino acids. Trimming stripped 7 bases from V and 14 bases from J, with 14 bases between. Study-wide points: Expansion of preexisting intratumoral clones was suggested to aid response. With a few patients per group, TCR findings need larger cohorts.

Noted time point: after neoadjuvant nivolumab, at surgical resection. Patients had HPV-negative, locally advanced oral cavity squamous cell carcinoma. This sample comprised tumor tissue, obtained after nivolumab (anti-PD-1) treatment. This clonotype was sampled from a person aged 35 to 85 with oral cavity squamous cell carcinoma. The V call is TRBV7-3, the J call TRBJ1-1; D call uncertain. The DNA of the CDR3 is TGTGCCAGCAACGAAGAACCGGGCTTCTTT. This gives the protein CASNEEPGFF.